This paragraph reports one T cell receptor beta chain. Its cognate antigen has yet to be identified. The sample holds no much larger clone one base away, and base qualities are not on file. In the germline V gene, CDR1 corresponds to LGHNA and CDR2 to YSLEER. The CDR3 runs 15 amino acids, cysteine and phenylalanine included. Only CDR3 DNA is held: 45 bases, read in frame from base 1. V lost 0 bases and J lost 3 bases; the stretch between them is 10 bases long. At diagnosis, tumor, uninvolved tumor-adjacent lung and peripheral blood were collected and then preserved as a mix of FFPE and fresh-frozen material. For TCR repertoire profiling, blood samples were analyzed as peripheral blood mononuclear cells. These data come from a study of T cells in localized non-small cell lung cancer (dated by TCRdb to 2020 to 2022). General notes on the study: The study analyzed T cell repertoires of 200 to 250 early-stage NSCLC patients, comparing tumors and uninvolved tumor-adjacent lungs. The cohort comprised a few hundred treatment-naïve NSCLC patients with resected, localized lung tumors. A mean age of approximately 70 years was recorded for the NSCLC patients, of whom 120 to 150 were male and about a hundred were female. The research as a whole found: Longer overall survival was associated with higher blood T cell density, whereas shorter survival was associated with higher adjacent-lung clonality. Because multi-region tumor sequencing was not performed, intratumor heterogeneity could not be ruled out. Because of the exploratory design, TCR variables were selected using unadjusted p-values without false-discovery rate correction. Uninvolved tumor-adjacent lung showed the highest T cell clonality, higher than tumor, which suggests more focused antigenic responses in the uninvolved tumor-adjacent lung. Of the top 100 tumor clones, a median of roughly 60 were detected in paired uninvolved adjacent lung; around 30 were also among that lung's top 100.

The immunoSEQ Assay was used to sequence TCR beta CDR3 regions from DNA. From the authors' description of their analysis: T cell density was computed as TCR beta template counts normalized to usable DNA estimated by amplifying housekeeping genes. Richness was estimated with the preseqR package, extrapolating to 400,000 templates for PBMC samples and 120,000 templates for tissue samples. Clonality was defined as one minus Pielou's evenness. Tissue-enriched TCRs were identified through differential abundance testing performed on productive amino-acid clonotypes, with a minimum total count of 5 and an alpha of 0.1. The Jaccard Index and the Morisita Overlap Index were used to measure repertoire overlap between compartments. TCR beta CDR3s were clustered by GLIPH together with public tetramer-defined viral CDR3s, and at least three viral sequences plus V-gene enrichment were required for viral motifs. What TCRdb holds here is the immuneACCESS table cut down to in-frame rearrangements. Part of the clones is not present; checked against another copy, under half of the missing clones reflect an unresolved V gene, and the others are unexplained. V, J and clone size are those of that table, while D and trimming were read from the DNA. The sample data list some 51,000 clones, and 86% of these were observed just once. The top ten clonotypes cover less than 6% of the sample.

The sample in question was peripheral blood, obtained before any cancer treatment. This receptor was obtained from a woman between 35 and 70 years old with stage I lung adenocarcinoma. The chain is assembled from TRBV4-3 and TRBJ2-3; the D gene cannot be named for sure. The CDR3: CASSQDLGLTDTQYF. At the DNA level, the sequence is TGCGCCAGCAGCCAAGATTTGGGCTTGACAGATACGCAGTATTTT.